Listed below are T cell receptor beta chains from one sample, sequenced in a study of OX40 agonist ivuxolimab in advanced cancers. Some clones are missing from TCRdb's copy, which holds only in-frame ones; the method was immunoSEQ multiplex PCR. In the table there are more than 25,000 clones, around nine tenths of which are singletons. Sample: CD4+ or CD8+ T cells sorted from blood, taken in a trial of the OX40 agonist ivuxolimab. The origin of the receptors is an adult with an advanced solid tumor such as melanoma, head and neck, liver or kidney cancer. Both conserved end residues are part of each CDR3. The order of the fields is D gene, J gene, CDR3 length, clone size, V gene, CDR3 DNA, CDR3 protein. A D gene is named only where the DNA matches it firmly. Clone size is given for some rows only: seen once, a few or many times, or a class if the clone is expanded.

>-|TRBJ2-7|13|-|TRBV29-1
TGCAGCGTTGGGGCAGGGCTCTCCTACGAGCAGTACTTC
CSVGAGLSYEQYF
>TRBD2|TRBJ2-3|15|-|TRBV15
TGTGCCACCAGCAGAGGACTAGCGGACACAGATACGCAGTATTTT
CATSRGLADTDTQYF
>-|TRBJ1-1|13|-|TRBV6-5
TGTGCCAGCAGGCCGGGTCCTCACACTGAAGCTTTCTTT
CASRPGPHTEAFF
>-|TRBJ2-2|17|few|TRBV4-2
TGTGCCAGCAGCCCCTTGGTTGAAGGGCCCAACACCGGGGAGCTGTTTTTT
CASSPLVEGPNTGELFF
>TRBD1|TRBJ1-1|13|few|TRBV5-4
TGTGCCAGCAGCGGGGGGACAGGAGATGAAGCTTTCTTT
CASSGGTGDEAFF
>-|TRBJ1-3|15|-|TRBV2
TGTGCCAGCAGTCCTCAGCGGCCAGGGGGAAACACCATATATTTT
CASSPQRPGGNTIYF
>-|TRBJ2-3|15|-|TRBV7-2
TGTGCCAGCAGCTACTTATCCTCTAGCACAGATACGCAGTATTTT
CASSYLSSSTDTQYF
>TRBD1|TRBJ2-7|15|-|TRBV28
TGTGCCAGCAGTTCGGGACAGGGAAGGGAGTACGAGCAGTACTTC
CASSSGQGREYEQYF
>-|TRBJ2-3|12|-|TRBV10-1
TGCGCCAGCAGTGAGTCGGGGGATACGCAGTATTTT
CASSESGDTQYF
>-|TRBJ1-1|13|-|TRBV7-9
TGTGCCAGCAGCTTAGGTGCGAACTCTGAAGCTTTCTTT
CASSLGANSEAFF
>-|TRBJ1-1|12|-|TRBV7-9
TGTGCCAGCAGCTTAGGCTGGGCTGAAGCTTTCTTT
CASSLGWAEAFF
>TRBD1|TRBJ1-1|15|-|TRBV9
TGTGCCAGCAGCGAAGGACAGGGGATGAGGACTGAAGCTTTCTTT
CASSEGQGMRTEAFF
>-|TRBJ2-3|17|-|TRBV27
TGTGCCAGCAGTTTATCCGGGAGTTATGCTTTGACAGATACGCAGTATTTT
CASSLSGSYALTDTQYF
>-|TRBJ2-7|14|-|TRBV6-5
TGTGCCAGCAGTTACTCCACCGGGACAAACGAGCAGTACTTC
CASSYSTGTNEQYF
>TRBD2|TRBJ2-1|16|-|TRBV19
TGTGCCAGTAGTATTTTTGCGGGAGGGTCCTACAATGAGCAGTTCTTC
CASSIFAGGSYNEQFF
>-|TRBJ2-7|13|-|TRBV11-2
TGTGCCAGCAGCTTGCTCCAGTTTGCCGAGCAGTACTTC
CASSLLQFAEQYF
>-|TRBJ2-5|12|few|TRBV7-9
TGTGCCAGCAGCTCGGGGGTAGGAGACCAGTACTTC
CASSSGVGDQYF
>-|TRBJ2-5|11|-|TRBV7-6
TGTGCCAGCAGCCCCCCGGGGACCCAGTACTTC
CASSPPGTQYF